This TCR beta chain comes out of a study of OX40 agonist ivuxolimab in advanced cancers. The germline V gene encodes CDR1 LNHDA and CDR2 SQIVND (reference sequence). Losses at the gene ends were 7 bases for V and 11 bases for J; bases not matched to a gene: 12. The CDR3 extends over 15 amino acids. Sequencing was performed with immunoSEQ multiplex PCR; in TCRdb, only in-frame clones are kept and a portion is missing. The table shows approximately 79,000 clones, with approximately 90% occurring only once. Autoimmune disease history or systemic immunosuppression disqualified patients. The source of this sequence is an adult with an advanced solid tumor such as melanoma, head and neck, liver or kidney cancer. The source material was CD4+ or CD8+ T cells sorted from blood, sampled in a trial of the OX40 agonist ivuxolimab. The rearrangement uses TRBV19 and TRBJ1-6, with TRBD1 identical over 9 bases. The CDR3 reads CASTPDRGGRTPLHF. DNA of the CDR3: TGTGCCAGTACCCCGGACAGGGGAGGAAGAACACCCCTCCACTTT.